The 5 T cell receptor beta chains below come from one sample, sequenced in a study of chemoradiotherapy in HPV16-positive cancers. Libraries were prepared by immunoSEQ multiplex PCR; TCRdb keeps only in-frame clonotypes and omits some of them. This table holds some 12,000 clones, approximately 86% found once. Specimen: blood, collected from a patient who underwent chemoradiotherapy. The receptor source for this set is a human donor with HPV-associated anogenital cancer.

V and J are TRBV5-5 and TRBJ1-2; D gene ambiguous. Trimming cost V 0 bases and J 0 bases, with 3 bases left between them. Looked up from germline, CDR1 is SGHKS and CDR2 is YYEKEE (reference sequence). The CDR3 consists of 13 residues. The CDR3: CASSLETNYGYTF. Here the CDR3 DNA reads TGTGCCAGCAGCTTGGAAACTAACTATGGCTACACCTTC.

This clone appeared a few times. The chain is built from TRBV7-8 and TRBJ1-2; 8 bases agree with TRBD1. J gave up 7 bases and V 1 base, and 8 bases lay outside the gene matches. From germline, CDR1 is SGHVS and CDR2 FQNEAQ. The CDR3 spans 15 residues. The CDR3: CASSLDFQGAGGYTF. The CDR3 DNA sequence: TGTGCCAGCAGCTTAGATTTTCAGGGGGCGGGTGGCTACACCTTC.

This clone appeared once. This chain joins TRBV7-9 and TRBJ2-2; 7 bases match TRBD2. V dropped 1 base and J dropped 4; count of bases not matched to a gene: 12. Germline lookup yields CDR1 SEHNR and CDR2 FQNEAQ (reference sequence). The CDR3 spans 18 residues. CDR3 sequence (DNA): TGTGCCAGCAGCTTAGGTTTTCGGGATAGCGGGCGCACCGGGGAGCTGTTTTTT. Translated: CASSLGFRDSGRTGELFF.

This clone was seen just once. Its ends do not fully match the called genes, so a read error is possible. The gene calls are TRBV11-3 and TRBJ2-1, with D perhaps TRBD1 or TRBD2 (5 bases each). Germline assignment: CDR1 SGHNT and CDR2 YENEEA. This CDR3 comprises 14 residues. In nucleotides, the CDR3 is TGTGCCAGCAGCTTAGATCCGGCCGGGGCCCCCTTGGTCTTC. Residues: CASSLDPAGAPLVF.

The chain recombines TRBV6-1 with TRBJ1-2, with 8 bases lining up with TRBD1. V trimming: 10 bases; J trimming: 7 bases; junction bases outside the gene matches: 11. This CDR3 is built from 13 residues. The germline V gene encodes CDR1 MNHNS and CDR2 SASEGT. CDR3 protein: CAITGTGTLGYTF. The CDR3 region has the DNA TGTGCCATCACCGGGACAGGCACCCTTGGCTACACCTTC.